This entry describes one T cell receptor (beta chain). What it recognizes is unknown. A read error may account for a junction end that differs from germline. The record originates from a study of cytomegalovirus exposure and HLA in healthy donors. General study results and limits: The number of N-insertions in an Asian-associated ancestry cluster was reportedly below the approximately 700-donor mean in a later analysis.

Donors had nominal health at sampling but likely had unrecorded immune exposures. Looked up from germline, CDR1 is SEHNR and CDR2 is FQNEAQ (reference sequence). The CDR3 contains 19 residues. Use of 60 Vbeta and 13 Jbeta primers characterized the PCR. Libraries were prepared by immunoSEQ multiplex PCR; TCRdb keeps only in-frame clonotypes and omits some of them. The sample has 150,000 or so clones; approximately 71% are singletons. This chain connects TRBV7-9 to TRBJ2-7, with 8 bases lining up with TRBD1. The clonotype was recovered from a man aged 30-40 years in good health and CMV-seropositive. Sequencing was done on a sample of PBMCs. The CDR3 loop reads CSSSLVFGQGKIPSLEQYF. Written as DNA, the CDR3 is TGTTCCAGCAGCTTAGTCTTTGGACAGGGAAAAATACCTTCGTTGGAGCAGTACTTC.